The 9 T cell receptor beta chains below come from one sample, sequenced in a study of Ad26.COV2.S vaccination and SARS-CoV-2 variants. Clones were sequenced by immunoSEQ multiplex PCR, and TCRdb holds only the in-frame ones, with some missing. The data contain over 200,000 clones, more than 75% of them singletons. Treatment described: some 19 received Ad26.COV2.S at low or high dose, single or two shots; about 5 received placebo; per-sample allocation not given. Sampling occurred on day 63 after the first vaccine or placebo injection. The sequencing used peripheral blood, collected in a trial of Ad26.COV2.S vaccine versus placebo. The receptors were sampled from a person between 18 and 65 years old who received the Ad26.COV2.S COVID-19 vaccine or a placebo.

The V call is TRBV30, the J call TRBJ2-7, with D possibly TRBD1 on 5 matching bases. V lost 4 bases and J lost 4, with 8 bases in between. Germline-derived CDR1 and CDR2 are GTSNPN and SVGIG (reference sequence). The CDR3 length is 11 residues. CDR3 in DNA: TGTGCCTGGACAAGACAGTACGAGCAGTACTTC. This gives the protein CAWTRQYEQYF.

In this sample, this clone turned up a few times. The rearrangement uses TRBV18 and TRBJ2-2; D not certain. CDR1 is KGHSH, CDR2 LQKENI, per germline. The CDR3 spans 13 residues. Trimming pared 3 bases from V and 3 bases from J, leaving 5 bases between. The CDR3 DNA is TGTGCCAGCTCACCTCCAGACACCGGGGAGCTGTTTTTT. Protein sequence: CASSPPDTGELFF. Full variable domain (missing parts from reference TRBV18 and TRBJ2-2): NAGVMQNPRHLVRRRGQEARLRCSPMKGHSHVYWYRQLPEEGLKFMVYLQKENIIDESGMPKERFSAEFPKEGPSILRIQQVVRGDSAAYFCASSPPDTGELFFGEGSRLTVL.

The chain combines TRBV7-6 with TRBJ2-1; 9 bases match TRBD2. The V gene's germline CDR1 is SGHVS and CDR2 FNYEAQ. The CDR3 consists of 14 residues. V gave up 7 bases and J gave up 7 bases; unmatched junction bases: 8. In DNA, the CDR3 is TGTGCCAGCAACCGCGGGGGGGCCAGGAATGAGCAGTTCTTC. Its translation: CASNRGGARNEQFF. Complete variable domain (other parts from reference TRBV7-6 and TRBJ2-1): GAGVSQSPRYKVTKRGQDVALRCDPISGHVSLYWYRQALGQGPEFLTYFNYEAQQDKSGLPNDRFSAERPEGSISTLTIQRTEQRDSAMYRCASNRGGARNEQFFGPGTRLTVL.

As DNA, the CDR3 is TGTGCCTGGGGGACAGCCAATGAGCAGTTCTTC. Its protein product is CAWGTANEQFF. The chain has TRBV30 and TRBJ2-1; 7 bases line up with TRBD1. In germline, CDR1 is GTSNPN, CDR2 SVGIG (reference sequence). V trimming: 5 bases; J trimming: 6 bases; junction bases outside the gene matches: 1. CDR3 length: 11 amino acids.

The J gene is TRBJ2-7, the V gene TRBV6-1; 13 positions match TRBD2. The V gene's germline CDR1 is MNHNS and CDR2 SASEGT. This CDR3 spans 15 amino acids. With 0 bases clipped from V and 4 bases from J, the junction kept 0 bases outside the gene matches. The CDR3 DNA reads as TGTGCCAGCAGTGAAGCGGGACTAGCGGGATACGAGCAGTACTTC. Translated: CASSEAGLAGYEQYF.

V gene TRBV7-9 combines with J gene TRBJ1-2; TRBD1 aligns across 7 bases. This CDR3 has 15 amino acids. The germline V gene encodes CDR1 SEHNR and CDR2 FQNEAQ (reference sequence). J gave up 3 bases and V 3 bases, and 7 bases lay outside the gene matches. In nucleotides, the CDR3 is TGTGCCAGCAGCTTGATAGACAGGGCCCACTATGGCTACACCTTC. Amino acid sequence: CASSLIDRAHYGYTF. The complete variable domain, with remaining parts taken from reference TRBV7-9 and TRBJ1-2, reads DTGVSQNPRHKITKRGQNVTFRCDPISEHNRLYWYRQTLGQGPEFLTYFQNEAQLEKSRLLSDRFSAERPKGSFSTLEIQRTEQGDSAMYLCASSLIDRAHYGYTFGSGTRLTVV.

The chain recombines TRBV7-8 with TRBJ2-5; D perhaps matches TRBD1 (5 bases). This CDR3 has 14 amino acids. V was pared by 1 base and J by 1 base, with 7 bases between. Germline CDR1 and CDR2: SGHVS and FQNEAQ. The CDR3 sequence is CASSLGRAQETQYF. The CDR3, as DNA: TGTGCCAGCAGCTTAGGCAGGGCCCAAGAGACCCAGTACTTC.

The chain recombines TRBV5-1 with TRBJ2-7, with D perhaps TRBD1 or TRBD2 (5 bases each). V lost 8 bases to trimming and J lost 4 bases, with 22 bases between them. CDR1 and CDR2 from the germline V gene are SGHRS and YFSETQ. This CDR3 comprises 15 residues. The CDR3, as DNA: TGCGCCAGTAGGATATCCGGGACCTCCACGTACGAGCAGTACTTC. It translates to CASRISGTSTYEQYF.

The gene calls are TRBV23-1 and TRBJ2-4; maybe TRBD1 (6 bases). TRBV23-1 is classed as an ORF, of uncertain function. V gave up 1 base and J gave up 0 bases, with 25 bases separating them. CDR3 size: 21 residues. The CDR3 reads CASSQFRAGDTEQIAKNIQYF. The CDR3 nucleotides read TGCGCCAGCAGTCAATTCAGGGCAGGGGATACCGAACAGATAGCCAAAAACATTCAGTACTTC.